This T cell receptor beta chain was captured by sequencing in a study of regulatory T cells in long-lasting Graves disease. V was trimmed by 3 bases and J by 7 bases, leaving 16 bases between them. Per germline, CDR1 MNHEY and CDR2 SMNVEV (reference sequence). This CDR3 has 14 residues. Time point reported: persistent/refractory GD, antithyroid drugs over 5 years with positive TRAb. TCR sequences were obtained from RNA taken from PBMCs. Building the TCR beta libraries relied on iRepertoire HTBI primers, and CDR3 regions underwent Arm-PCR. In the original processing: Samples collectively showed 62 TRBV and fewer than 15 TRBJ segments. TCRdb ran MiXCR on the multiplex PCR reads and lists one entry per CDR3 protein. TCRdb, not the original authors, processed these V and J calls. The repertoire holds fewer than 400,000 distinct CDR3 sequences, with around 20% as singletons. Overall study results and limits: Lower TCR diversity characterized persistent Graves' patients relative to newly diagnosed patients. Persistent disease was characterized by preferential usage of TRBV28, TRBJ1-2 and TRBJ2-5.

This clonotype was found a few times. The antigen is unknown. The J gene is TRBJ2-7, the V gene TRBV27; D unresolved. The starting material was peripheral blood mononuclear cells (PBMCs), obtained when the disease was refractory, from a patient treated with antithyroid drugs. The clonotype originates from a female donor with Graves disease. The CDR3 DNA reads TGTGCCAGCAGTTTCACCGGTGGATCTGGAGAGCAGTACTTC. It translates to CASSFTGGSGEQYF.